This TCR beta chain came from a study of cytomegalovirus exposure and HLA in healthy donors. Overall study context: The Caucasian-associated ancestry cluster held over 65% of 398 genotyped donors. The study, taken as a whole, reports: Later, an analysis showed that TCR beta chains associated with HLA were more clonally expanded than others that were equally common.

A multiplex PCR was run with 60 Vbeta primers and 13 Jbeta primers. Repertoires were generated with immunoSEQ multiplex PCR, while TCRdb's copy carries only in-frame clones and drops some. Among approximately 140,000 clones listed, over 60% were seen once. This CDR3 region has 19 residues. A word on this clone: What it binds is not known.

The chain combines TRBV1 with TRBJ1-4; the table's D call TRBD1 went unverified against the DNA. TRBV1 is a recognized pseudogene. The sequencing input was PBMCs. The clonotype was recovered from a male donor in good health and CMV-seropositive. The CDR3 bases are TGCACCAGCAGCCCGGGTGAACCCCTCAGGGCCCCAACTAATGAAAAACTGTTTTTT. It translates to CTSSPGEPLRAPTNEKLFF.